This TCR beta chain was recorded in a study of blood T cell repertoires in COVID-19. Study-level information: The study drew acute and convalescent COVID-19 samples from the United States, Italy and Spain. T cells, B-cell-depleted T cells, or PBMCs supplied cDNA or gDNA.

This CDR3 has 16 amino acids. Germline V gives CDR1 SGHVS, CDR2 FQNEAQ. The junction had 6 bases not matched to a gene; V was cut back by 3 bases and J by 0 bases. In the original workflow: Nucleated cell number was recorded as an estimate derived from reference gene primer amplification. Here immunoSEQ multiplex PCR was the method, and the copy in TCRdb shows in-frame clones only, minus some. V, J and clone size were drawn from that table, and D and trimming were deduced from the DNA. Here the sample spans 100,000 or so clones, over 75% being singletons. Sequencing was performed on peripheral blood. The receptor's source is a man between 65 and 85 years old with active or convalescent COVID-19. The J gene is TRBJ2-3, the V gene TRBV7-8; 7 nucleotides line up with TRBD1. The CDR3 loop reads CASSFQGTASTDTQYF. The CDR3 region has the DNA TGTGCCAGCAGCTTTCAGGGGACAGCCAGCACAGATACGCAGTATTTT. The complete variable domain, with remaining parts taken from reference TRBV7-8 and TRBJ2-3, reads GAGVSQSPRYKVAKRGQDVALRCDPISGHVSLFWYQQALGQGPEFLTYFQNEAQLDKSGLPSDRFFAERPEGSVSTLKIQRTQQEDSAVYLCASSFQGTASTDTQYFGPGTRLTVL.